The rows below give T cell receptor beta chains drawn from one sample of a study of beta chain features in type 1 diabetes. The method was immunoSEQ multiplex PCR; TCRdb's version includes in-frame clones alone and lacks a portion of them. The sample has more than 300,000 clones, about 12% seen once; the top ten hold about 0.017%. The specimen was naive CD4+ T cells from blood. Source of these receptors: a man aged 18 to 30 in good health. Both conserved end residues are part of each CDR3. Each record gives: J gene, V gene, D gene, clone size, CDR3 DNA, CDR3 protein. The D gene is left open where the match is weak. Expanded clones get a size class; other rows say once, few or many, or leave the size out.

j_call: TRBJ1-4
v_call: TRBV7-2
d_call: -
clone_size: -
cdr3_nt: TGTGCCAGCAGCTTCGGGGGGCAGATCACTAATGAAAAACTGTTTTTT
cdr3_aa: CASSFGGQITNEKLFF

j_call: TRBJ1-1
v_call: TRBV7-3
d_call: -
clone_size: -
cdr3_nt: TGTGCCAGCAGCTTAACGGAAAGTGGAGCTGAAGCTTTCTTT
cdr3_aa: CASSLTESGAEAFF

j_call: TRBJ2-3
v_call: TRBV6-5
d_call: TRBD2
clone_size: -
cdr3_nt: TGTGCCAGCGGGCGTGGGACTAGCGCTCCGGATACGCAGTATTTT
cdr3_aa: CASGRGTSAPDTQYF

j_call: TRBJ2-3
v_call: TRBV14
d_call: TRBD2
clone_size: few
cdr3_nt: TGTGCCAGCAGCGGGACTAGCGGCACAGATACGCAGTATTTT
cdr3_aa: CASSGTSGTDTQYF

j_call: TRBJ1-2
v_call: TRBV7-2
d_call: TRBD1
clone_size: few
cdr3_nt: TGTGCCAGCAGCTTCAACAGGGGGCGCGTTGGCTACACCTTC
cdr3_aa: CASSFNRGRVGYTF

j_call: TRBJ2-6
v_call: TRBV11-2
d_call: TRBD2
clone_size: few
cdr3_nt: TGTGCCAGCAGCCTCCGACACGGGAGGTCTGGGGCCAACGTCCTGACTTTC
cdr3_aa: CASSLRHGRSGANVLTF

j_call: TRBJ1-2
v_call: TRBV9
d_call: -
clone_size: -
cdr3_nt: TGTGCCAGCAGCGTAGGAGGGGGTCCCAGGGGCTACACCTTC
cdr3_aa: CASSVGGGPRGYTF

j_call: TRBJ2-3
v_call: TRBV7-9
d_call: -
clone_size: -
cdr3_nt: TGTGCCAGCAGCTCGTCCGGGACAACTAGCACAGATACGCAGTATTTT
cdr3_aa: CASSSSGTTSTDTQYF

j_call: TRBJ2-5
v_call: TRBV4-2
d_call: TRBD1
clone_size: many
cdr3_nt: TGTGCCAGCAGACACCGGGACAGGGAATTGGAGACCCAGTACTTC
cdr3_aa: CASRHRDRELETQYF

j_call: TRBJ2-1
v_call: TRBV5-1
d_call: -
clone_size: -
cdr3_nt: TGCGCCAGCAGCTTGGCCCGAAATTCCCAAGCGGGAAGTAGGGGGGAGCAGTTCTTC
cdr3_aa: CASSLARNSQAGSRGEQFF

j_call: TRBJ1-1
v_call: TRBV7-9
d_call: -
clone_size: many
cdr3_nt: TGTGCCAGCAGCTTGATGTCGGGTTGGAACACTGAAGCTTTCTTT
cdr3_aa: CASSLMSGWNTEAFF

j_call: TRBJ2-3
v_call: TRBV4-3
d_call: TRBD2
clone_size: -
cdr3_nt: TGCGCCAGCAGCCATAGCGGGGGGAGCACAGATACGCAGTATTTT
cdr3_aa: CASSHSGGSTDTQYF

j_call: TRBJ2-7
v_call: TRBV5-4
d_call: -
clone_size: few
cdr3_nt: TGTGCCAGCAGCTTGGCCAGGGCGGGGGCGAGGTACGAGCAGTACTTC
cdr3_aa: CASSLARAGARYEQYF

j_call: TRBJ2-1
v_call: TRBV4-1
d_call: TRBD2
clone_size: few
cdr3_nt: TGCGCCAGCAGCCAAGATGGAGCGGGAGACCTGAGAGGTGAGCAGTTCTTC
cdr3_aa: CASSQDGAGDLRGEQFF

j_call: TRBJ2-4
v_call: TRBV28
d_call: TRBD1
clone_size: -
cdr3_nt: TGTGCCAGCAGTTTATATGCAGGGGGTACGAACATTCAGTACTTC
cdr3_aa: CASSLYAGGTNIQYF

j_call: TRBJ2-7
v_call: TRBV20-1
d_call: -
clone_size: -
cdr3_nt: TGCAGTGGAAGTTACACCTCCGAGCAGTACTTC
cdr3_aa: CSGSYTSEQYF

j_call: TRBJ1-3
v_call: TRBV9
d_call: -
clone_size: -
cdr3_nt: TGTGCCAGCAGCCCCCAAAGGGGGATCTCTGGAAACACCATATATTTT
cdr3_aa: CASSPQRGISGNTIYF

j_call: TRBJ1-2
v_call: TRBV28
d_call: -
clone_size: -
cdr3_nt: TGTGCCAGCAGTTTCGTCGGTTTCGCAACGCATGGCTACACCTTC
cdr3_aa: CASSFVGFATHGYTF

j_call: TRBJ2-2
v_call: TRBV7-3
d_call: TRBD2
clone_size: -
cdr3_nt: TGTGCCAGCAGCTTAACTCTAGCGGGATCCGAGGAGCTGTTTTTT
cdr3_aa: CASSLTLAGSEELFF

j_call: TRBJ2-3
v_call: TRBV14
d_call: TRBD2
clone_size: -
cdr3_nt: TGTGCCAGCAGCCAAAGACTAGCGGGAGCGGGAGATACGCAGTATTTT
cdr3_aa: CASSQRLAGAGDTQYF

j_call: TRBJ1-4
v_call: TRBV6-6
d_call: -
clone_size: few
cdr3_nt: TGTGCCAGCAGTTACAGGGGGAATGAAAAACTGTTTTTT
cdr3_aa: CASSYRGNEKLFF

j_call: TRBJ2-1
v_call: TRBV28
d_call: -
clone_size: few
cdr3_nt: TGTGCCAGCAGCCCCACCCCGGGGGGCCGCAATGAGCAGTTCTTC
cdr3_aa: CASSPTPGGRNEQFF

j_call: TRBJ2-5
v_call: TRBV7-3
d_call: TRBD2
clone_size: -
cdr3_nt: TGTGCCAGCAGCTTACCCCGGGAGGACGAGTACCAAGAGACCCAGTACTTC
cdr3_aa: CASSLPREDEYQETQYF

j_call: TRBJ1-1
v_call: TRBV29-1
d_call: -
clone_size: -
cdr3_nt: TGCAGCGTCCGCCGTAGGGGGACTGAAGCTTTCTTT
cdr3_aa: CSVRRRGTEAFF

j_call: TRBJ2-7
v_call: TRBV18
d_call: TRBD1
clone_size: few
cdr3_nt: TGTGCCAGCTCTTCCTCCGGGACAGGGTCTTCCGAGCAGTACTTC
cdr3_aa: CASSSSGTGSSEQYF

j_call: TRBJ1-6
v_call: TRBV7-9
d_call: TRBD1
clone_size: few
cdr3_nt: TGTGCCAGCAGCTTAGACATAGGGACAGGGGGCCGATCACCCCTCCACTTT
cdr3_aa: CASSLDIGTGGRSPLHF

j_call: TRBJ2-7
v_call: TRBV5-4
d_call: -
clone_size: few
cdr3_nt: TGTGCCAGCAGCCCAGGGGGGAGTTCGGGCGAGCAGTACTTC
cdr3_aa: CASSPGGSSGEQYF

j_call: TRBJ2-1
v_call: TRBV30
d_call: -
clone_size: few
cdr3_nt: TGTGCCGGACGGCCTTGGGGGCACAATGAGCAGTTCTTC
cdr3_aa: CAGRPWGHNEQFF

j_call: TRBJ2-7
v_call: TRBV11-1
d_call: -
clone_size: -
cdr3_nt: TGTGCCAGCAGCTTATCCCGTGGGAGGCCCTACGAGCAGTACTTC
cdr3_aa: CASSLSRGRPYEQYF

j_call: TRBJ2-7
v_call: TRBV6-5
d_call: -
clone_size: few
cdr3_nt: TGTGCCAGCAGTTACTCGCGGGTGCCGGGCTACGAGCAGTACTTC
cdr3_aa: CASSYSRVPGYEQYF

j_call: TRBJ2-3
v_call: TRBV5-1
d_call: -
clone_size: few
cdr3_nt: TGCGCCAGCAGCTTGGTGGCAGGGGATAGAGATACGCAGTATTTT
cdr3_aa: CASSLVAGDRDTQYF

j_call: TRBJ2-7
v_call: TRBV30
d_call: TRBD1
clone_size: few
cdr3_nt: TGTGCCTGGAGTGGGCACAGGGGCTACGAGCAGTACTTC
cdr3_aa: CAWSGHRGYEQYF

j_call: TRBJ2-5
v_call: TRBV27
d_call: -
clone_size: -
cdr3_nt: TGTGCCAGCAGTTTACACAACAGAGAGACCCAGTACTTC
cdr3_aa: CASSLHNRETQYF

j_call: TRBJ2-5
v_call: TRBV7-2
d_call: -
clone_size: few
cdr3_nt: TGTGCCAGCAGCTTCTCCAGGGCCGAGACCCAGTACTTC
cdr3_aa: CASSFSRAETQYF

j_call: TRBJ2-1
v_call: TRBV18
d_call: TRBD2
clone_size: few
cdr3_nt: TGTGCCAGCTCACCACCTATGGCGGGGGGCTACAATGAGCAGTTCTTC
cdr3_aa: CASSPPMAGGYNEQFF

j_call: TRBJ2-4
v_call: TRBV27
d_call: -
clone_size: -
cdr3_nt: TGTGCCAGCAGAGACCGGCCGAGGAGCATTCAGTACTTC
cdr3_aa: CASRDRPRSIQYF

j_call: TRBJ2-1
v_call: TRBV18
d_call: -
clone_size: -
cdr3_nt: TGTGCCAGCTCACCTTTAGATGAGCAGTTCTTC
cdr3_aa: CASSPLDEQFF

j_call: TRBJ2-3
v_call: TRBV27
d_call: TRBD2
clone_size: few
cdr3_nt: TGTGCCAGCAGTTTATCGTGGTCTCGTGCTAGCGGGCGGGTCTTGGATACGCAGTATTTT
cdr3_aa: CASSLSWSRASGRVLDTQYF

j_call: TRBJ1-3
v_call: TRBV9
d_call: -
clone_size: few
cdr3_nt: TGTGCCAGCAGCGGAGAGGGAAGATCTGGAAACACCATATATTTT
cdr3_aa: CASSGEGRSGNTIYF

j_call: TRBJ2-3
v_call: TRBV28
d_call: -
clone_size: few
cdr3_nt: TGTGCCAGCAAGTTCCTAACTAGCACAGATACGCAGTATTTT
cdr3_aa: CASKFLTSTDTQYF

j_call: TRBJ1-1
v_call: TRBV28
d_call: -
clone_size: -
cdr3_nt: TGTGCCAGCAGTTTTCCGGACAGACTGAACACTGAAGCTTTCTTT
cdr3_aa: CASSFPDRLNTEAFF

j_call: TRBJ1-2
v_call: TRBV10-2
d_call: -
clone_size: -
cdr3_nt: TGCGCCAGCAAGACGGGGAGCCCGCGACGCGGCTATGGCTACACCTTC
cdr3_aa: CASKTGSPRRGYGYTF

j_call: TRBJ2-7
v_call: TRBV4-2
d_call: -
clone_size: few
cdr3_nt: TGTGCCAGCAGCCAAGACGAGGCAGGGGCGCTCGAGCAGTACTTC
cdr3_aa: CASSQDEAGALEQYF

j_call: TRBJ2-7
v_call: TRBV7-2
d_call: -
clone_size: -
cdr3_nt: TGTGCCAGCAGCAGCCCCCGGGGGACAGTCGGCGAAAAGCAGTACTTC
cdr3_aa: CASSSPRGTVGEKQYF

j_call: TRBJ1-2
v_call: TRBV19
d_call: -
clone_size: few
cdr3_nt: TGTGCCAGTAGTATACATCAAGGGGTCCTGCGGGGCTACACCTTC
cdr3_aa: CASSIHQGVLRGYTF

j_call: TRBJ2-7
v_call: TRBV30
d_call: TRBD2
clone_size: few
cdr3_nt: TGTGCCTGGAGGCGCCTGGGACTAGCAGGCGAGCAGTACTTC
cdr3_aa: CAWRRLGLAGEQYF

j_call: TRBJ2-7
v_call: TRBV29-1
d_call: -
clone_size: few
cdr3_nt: TGCAGCGTTGAAGAAGGGACAGGCGGGGGCTACGAGCAGTACTTC
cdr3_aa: CSVEEGTGGGYEQYF

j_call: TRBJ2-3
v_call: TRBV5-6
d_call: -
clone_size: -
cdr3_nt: TGTGCCAGCAGCTTGGCGCGGAGGGCTAGCACAGATACGCAGTATTTT
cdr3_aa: CASSLARRASTDTQYF

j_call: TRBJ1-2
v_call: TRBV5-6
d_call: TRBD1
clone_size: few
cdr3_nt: TGTGCCAGCAGCTTGGTAGCAGGGGGCAGTGGCTACACCTTC
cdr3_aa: CASSLVAGGSGYTF

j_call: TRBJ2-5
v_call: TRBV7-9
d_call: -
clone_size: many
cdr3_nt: TGTGCCAGCAGCCTTGACAGTCAAGAGACCCAGTACTTC
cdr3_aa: CASSLDSQETQYF